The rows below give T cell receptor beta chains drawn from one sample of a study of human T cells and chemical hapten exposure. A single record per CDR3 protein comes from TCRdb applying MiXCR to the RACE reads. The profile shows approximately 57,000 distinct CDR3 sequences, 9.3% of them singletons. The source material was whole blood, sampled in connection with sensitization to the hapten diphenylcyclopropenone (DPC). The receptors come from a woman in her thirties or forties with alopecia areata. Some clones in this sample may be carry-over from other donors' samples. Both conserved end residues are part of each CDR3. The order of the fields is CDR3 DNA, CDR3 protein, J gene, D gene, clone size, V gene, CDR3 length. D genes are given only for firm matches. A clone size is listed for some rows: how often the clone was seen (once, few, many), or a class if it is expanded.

cdr3_nt: TGTGCCAGCAGCTTCGGCAGGGTGGACATTCAGTACTTC
cdr3_aa: CASSFGRVDIQYF
j_call: TRBJ2-4
d_call: NA
clone_size: NA
v_call: TRBV7-3
cdr3_length: 13

cdr3_nt: TGCAGTGGGGCATCTGGGGCCAACGTCCTGACTTTC
cdr3_aa: CSGASGANVLTF
j_call: TRBJ2-6
d_call: NA
clone_size: few
v_call: TRBV20-1
cdr3_length: 12

cdr3_nt: TGTGCCAGCACCGCGGTCCCTTATTCACCCCTCCACTTT
cdr3_aa: CASTAVPYSPLHF
j_call: TRBJ1-6
d_call: NA
clone_size: many
v_call: TRBV12-3/TRBV12-4
cdr3_length: 13

cdr3_nt: TGTGCCAGCAGTGAATTGGACAGGGCCAATGAGCAGTTCTTC
cdr3_aa: CASSELDRANEQFF
j_call: TRBJ2-1
d_call: TRBD1
clone_size: few
v_call: TRBV6-1
cdr3_length: 14

cdr3_nt: TGTGCCAGCAGCCCGAGCATCGGGACAGGGTGGTACAATGAGCAGTTCTTC
cdr3_aa: CASSPSIGTGWYNEQFF
j_call: TRBJ2-1
d_call: TRBD1
clone_size: many
v_call: TRBV11-1
cdr3_length: 17

cdr3_nt: TGTGCCAGCAGCAACACAGGGGATCCGGCTAATTCACCCCTCCACTTT
cdr3_aa: CASSNTGDPANSPLHF
j_call: TRBJ1-6
d_call: TRBD1
clone_size: many
v_call: TRBV7-3
cdr3_length: 16

cdr3_nt: TGTGCCAGCACAAATCTGGGCAGGTACAGCTCCTACGAGCAGTACTTC
cdr3_aa: CASTNLGRYSSYEQYF
j_call: TRBJ2-7
d_call: NA
clone_size: few
v_call: TRBV6-5
cdr3_length: 16

cdr3_nt: TGTGCCAGCAGCTGGGACAGGAACACTGAAGCTTTCTTT
cdr3_aa: CASSWDRNTEAFF
j_call: TRBJ1-1
d_call: TRBD1
clone_size: many
v_call: TRBV7-9
cdr3_length: 13

cdr3_nt: TGTGCCAGCTCCGGACAAGACAATCAGCCCCAGCATTTT
cdr3_aa: CASSGQDNQPQHF
j_call: TRBJ1-5
d_call: NA
clone_size: many
v_call: TRBV18
cdr3_length: 13

cdr3_nt: TGTGCCAGCAGTAGGGACACTGACACCGGGGAGCTGTTTTTT
cdr3_aa: CASSRDTDTGELFF
j_call: TRBJ2-2
d_call: NA
clone_size: many
v_call: TRBV6-5
cdr3_length: 14